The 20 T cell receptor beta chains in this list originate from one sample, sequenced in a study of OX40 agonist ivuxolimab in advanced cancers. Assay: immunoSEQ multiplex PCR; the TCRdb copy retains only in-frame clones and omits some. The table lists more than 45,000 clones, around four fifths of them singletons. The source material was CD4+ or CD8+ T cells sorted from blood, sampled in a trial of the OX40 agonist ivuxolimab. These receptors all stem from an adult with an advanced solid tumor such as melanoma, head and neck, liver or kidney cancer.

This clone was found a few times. The DNA for the CDR3 is TGCGCCAGCAGCCAAGCCGTACAGGGGGTGGGCTATGGCTACACCTTC. The encoded protein is CASSQAVQGVGYGYTF. The rearrangement joins TRBV4-1 to TRBJ1-2; 8 bases map to TRBD1. The CDR3 consists of 16 residues. CDR1 is MGHRA and CDR2 is YSYEKL in the germline V gene. With V trimmed by 1 base and J by 4 bases, 8 bases remained unmatched.

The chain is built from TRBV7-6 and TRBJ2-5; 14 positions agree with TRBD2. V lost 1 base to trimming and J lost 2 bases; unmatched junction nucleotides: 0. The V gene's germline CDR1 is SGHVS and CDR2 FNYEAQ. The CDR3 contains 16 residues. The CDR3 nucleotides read TGTGCCAGCAGCTTAGGACTAGCGGGGGGGCAAGAGACCCAGTACTTC. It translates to CASSLGLAGGQETQYF.

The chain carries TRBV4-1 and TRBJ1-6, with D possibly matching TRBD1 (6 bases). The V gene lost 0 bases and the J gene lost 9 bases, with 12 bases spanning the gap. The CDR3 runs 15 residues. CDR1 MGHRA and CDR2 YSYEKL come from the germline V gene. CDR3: CASSQDRGFRSPLHF. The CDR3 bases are TGCGCCAGCAGCCAAGATAGGGGGTTTCGTTCACCCCTCCACTTT.

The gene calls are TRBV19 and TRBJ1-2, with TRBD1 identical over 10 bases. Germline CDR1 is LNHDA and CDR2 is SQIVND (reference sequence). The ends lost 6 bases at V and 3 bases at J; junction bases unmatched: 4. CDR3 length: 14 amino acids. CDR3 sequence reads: CASRDRGYDYGYTF. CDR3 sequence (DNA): TGTGCCAGTAGGGACAGGGGGTACGACTATGGCTACACCTTC.

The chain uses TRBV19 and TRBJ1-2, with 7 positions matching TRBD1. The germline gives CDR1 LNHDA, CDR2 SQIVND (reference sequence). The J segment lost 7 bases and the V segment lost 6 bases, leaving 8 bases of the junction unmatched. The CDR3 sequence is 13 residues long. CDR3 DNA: TGTGCCAGTAGGCCAACAGGGGTCGCTGGCTACACCTTC. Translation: CASRPTGVAGYTF.

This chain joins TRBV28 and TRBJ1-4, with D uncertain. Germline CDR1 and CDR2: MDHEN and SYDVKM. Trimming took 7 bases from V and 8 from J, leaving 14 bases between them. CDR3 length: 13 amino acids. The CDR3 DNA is TGTGCCAGCAACCTCTATGCGTCCGAAAAACTGTTTTTT. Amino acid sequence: CASNLYASEKLFF.

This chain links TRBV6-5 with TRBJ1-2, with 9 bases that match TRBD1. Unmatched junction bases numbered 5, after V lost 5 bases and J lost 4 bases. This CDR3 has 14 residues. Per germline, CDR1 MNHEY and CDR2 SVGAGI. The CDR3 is CASSRTGDGYGYTF. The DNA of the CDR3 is TGTGCCAGCAGTCGGACAGGGGACGGCTATGGCTACACCTTC.

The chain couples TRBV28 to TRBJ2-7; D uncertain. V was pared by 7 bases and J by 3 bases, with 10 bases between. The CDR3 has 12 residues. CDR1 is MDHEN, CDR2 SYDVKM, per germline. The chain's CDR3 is CASTPAGYEQYF. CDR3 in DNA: TGTGCCAGCACCCCAGCTGGCTACGAGCAGTACTTC.

As DNA, the CDR3 is TGCAGCGTTGAAAAGTTTAGGGGGCCTATTCAAGAGACCCAGTACTTC. Its protein is CSVEKFRGPIQETQYF. The chain uses TRBV29-1 and TRBJ2-5, with 7 nucleotides matching TRBD1. The germline V gene has CDR1 SQVTM and CDR2 ANQGSEA. The J segment lost 2 bases and the V segment lost 2 bases, leaving 11 bases of the junction unmatched. This CDR3 region has 16 residues.

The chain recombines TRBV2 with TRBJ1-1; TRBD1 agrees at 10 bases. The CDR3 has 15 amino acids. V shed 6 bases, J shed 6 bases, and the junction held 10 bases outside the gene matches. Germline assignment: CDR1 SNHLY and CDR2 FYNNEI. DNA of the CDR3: TGTGCCAGCAGGCCCTCGACAGGGGGCAGGGCTGAAGCTTTCTTT. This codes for CASRPSTGGRAEAFF.

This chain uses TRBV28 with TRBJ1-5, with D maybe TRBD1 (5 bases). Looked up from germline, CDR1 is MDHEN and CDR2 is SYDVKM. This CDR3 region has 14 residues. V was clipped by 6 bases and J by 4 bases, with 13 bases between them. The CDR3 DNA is TGTGCCAGCAGCCGGCCTTGGGGGAATCAGCCCCAGCATTTT. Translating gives CASSRPWGNQPQHF.

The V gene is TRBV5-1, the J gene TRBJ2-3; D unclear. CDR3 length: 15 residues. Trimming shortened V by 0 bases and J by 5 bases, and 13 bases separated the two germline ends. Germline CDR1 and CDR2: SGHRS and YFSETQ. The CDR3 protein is CASSLGQASGDTQYF. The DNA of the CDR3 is TGCGCCAGCAGCTTGGGCCAGGCCTCCGGAGATACGCAGTATTTT.

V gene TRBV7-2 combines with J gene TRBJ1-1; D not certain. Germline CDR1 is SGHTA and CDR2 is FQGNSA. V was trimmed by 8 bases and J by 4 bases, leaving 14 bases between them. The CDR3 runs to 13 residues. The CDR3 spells CASGPGVGTEAFF. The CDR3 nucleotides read TGTGCCAGCGGCCCTGGGGTTGGCACTGAAGCTTTCTTT.

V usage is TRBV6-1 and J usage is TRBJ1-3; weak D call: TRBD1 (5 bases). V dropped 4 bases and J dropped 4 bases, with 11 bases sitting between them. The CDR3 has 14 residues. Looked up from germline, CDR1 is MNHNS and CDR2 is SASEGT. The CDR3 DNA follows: TGTGCCAGCAGTGGGGGGGGTGGCGGAAACACCATATATTTT. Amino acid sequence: CASSGGGGGNTIYF.

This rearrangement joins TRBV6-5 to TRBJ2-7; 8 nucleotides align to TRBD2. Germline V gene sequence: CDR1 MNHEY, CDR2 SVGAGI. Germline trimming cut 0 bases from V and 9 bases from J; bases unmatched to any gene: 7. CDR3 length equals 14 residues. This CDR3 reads CASSYSREATRQYF. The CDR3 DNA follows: TGTGCCAGCAGTTACTCGCGGGAGGCGACGAGGCAGTACTTC.

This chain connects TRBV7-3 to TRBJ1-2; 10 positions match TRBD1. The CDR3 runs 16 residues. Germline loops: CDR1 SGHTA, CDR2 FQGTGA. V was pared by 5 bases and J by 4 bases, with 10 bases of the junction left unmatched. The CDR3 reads CASSPEPGQGTYGYTF. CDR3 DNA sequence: TGTGCCAGCAGCCCAGAGCCGGGACAGGGGACCTATGGCTACACCTTC.

CDR3 nucleotides: TGTGCCAGCAGCCCCGGAGAGGACAATGAGCAGTTCTTC. Translation: CASSPGEDNEQFF. This chain joins TRBV7-6 and TRBJ2-1; D gene unclear. Per germline, CDR1 SGHVS and CDR2 FNYEAQ. V was pared by 5 bases and J by 5 bases, with 10 bases between. There are 13 residues in the CDR3.

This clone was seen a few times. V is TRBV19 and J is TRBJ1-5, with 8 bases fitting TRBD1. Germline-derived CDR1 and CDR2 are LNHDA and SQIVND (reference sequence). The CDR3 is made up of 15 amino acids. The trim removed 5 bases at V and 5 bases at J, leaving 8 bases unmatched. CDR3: CASSPRTGFDQPQHF. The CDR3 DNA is TGTGCCAGTAGTCCCAGGACAGGGTTTGATCAGCCCCAGCATTTT.

CDR3 in amino acids: CASSLTSGGTDTQYF. CDR3 nucleotides: TGTGCCAGCAGCTTGACTAGCGGAGGCACAGATACGCAGTATTTT. The chain employs TRBV5-4 and TRBJ2-3, with 8 nucleotides matching TRBD2. V trimming: 1 base; J trimming: 1 base; junction bases outside the gene matches: 2. Germline-derived CDR1 and CDR2 are SGHNT and YYREEE (reference sequence). This CDR3 has 15 residues.

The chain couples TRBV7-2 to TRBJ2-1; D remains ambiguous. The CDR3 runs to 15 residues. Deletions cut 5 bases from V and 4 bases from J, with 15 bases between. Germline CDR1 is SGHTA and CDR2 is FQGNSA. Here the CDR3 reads CASSLEHGRYNEQFF. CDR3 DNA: TGTGCCAGCAGCCTCGAGCATGGAAGGTACAATGAGCAGTTCTTC.